The present T cell receptor beta chain was sequenced within a study of OX40 agonist ivuxolimab in advanced cancers. This CDR3 contains 14 residues. The V and J ends lost 0 bases and 0 bases respectively, with 6 bases between them. Germline CDR1 reads LNHDA; CDR2 reads SQIVND (reference sequence). Assay used: immunoSEQ multiplex PCR; TCRdb lists only in-frame clones, some missing. The data hold roughly 50,000 clones, with approximately 86% observed a single time. The sample here was CD4+ or CD8+ T cells sorted from blood, taken in a trial of the OX40 agonist ivuxolimab. This TCR came from an adult with an advanced solid tumor such as melanoma, head and neck, liver or kidney cancer. The rearrangement joins TRBV19 to TRBJ2-7; D is ambiguous. In DNA, the CDR3 is TGTGCCAGTAGTATAGAGTTCGGCTCCTACGAGCAGTACTTC. It translates to CASSIEFGSYEQYF. Supplemented by reference TRBV19 and TRBJ2-7, the full variable domain reads DGGITQSPKYLFRKEGQNVTLSCEQNLNHDAMYWYRQDPGQGLRLIYYSQIVNDFQKGDIAEGYSVSREKKESFPLTVTSAQKNPTAFYLCASSIEFGSYEQYFGPGTRLTVT.